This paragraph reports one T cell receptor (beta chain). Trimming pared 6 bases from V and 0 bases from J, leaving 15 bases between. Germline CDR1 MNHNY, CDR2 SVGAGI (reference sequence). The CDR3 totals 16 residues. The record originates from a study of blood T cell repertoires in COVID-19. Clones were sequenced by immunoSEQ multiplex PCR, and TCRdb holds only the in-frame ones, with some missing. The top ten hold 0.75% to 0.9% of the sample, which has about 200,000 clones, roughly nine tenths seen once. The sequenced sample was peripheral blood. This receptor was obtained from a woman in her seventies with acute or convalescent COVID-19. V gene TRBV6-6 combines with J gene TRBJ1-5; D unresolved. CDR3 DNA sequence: TGTGCCAGCAGCGCCGATTACCGGGATAGCAATCAGCCCCAGCATTTT. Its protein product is CASSADYRDSNQPQHF.